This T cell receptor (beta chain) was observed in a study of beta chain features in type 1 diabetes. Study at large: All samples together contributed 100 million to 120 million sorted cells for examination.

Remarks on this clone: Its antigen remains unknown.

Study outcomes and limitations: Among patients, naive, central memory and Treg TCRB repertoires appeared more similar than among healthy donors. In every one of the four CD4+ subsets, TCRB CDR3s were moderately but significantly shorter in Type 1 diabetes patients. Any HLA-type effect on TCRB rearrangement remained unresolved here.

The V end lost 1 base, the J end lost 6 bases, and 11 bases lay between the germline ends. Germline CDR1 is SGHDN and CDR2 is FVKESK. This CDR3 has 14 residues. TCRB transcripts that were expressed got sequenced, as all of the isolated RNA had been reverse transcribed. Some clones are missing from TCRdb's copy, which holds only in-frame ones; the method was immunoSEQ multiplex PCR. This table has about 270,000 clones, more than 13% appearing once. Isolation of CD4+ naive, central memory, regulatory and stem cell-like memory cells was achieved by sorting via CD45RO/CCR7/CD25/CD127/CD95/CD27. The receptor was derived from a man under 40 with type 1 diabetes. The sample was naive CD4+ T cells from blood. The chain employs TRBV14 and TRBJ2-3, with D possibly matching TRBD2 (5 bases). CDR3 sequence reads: CASSQGRGGDTQYF. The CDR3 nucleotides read TGTGCCAGCAGCCAAGGGAGAGGCGGGGATACGCAGTATTTT.